A single sample gave rise to the 23 T cell receptor beta chains below, sequenced in a study of cytomegalovirus exposure and HLA in healthy donors. Measured with immunoSEQ multiplex PCR; TCRdb has only the in-frame clones, and not every one. Of about 38,000 clones listed, roughly 93% are singletons. The sequenced material came from PBMCs. These receptors were taken from a man aged 18 to 35 in good health and CMV-seronegative.

This chain connects TRBV2 to TRBJ1-4; the D is unclear. The CDR3 has 11 amino acids. V was clipped by 10 bases and J by 5 bases, with 8 bases between them. Per germline, CDR1 SNHLY and CDR2 FYNNEI. The CDR3 loop reads CAKKENEKLFF. The CDR3 coding sequence is TGTGCCAAGAAGGAGAATGAAAAACTGTTTTTT.

This chain joins TRBV29-1 and TRBJ2-3; 13 bases agree with TRBD2. The CDR3 loop spans 14 amino acids. The germline gives CDR1 SQVTM, CDR2 ANQGSEA. V dropped 7 bases and J dropped 6; count of bases not matched to a gene: 7. CDR3 sequence (DNA): TGCAGCGCCAAACTAGCGGGAGGGCTGGATACGCAGTATTTT. Residues: CSAKLAGGLDTQYF.

The CDR3 sequence is CASSLDGSNSGNTIYF. The CDR3, as DNA: TGTGCCAGCAGCTTAGATGGCAGTAACTCTGGAAACACCATATATTTT. The rearrangement uses TRBV7-2 and TRBJ1-3; no definite D call. With 1 base removed from V and 0 bases from J, the gap between germline ends came to 10 bases. This CDR3 comprises 16 residues. Germline V CDR1 and CDR2: SGHTA, FQGNSA.

This sequence joins TRBV14 and TRBJ2-3, with a tentative D call TRBD2 (7 bases). Trimming cost V 4 bases and J 5 bases, with 16 bases left between them. Germline V CDR1 and CDR2: SGHDN, FVKESK. The CDR3 is 15 amino acids. The CDR3 nucleotides are TGTGCCAGCAGCCTCGAGGGGGGGCAAGAAGATACGCAGTATTTT. This encodes CASSLEGGQEDTQYF.

The chain combines TRBV11-1 with TRBJ2-7, with D tentatively TRBD2 (5 bases). Germline CDR1 reads SGHAT; CDR2 reads FQDESV (reference sequence). This CDR3 spans 12 amino acids. With 5 bases removed from V and 6 bases from J, the gap between germline ends came to 11 bases. CDR3 coding DNA: TGTGCCAGCAGCCTGCGGGCGAGCGAGCAGTACTTC. It codes for CASSLRASEQYF.

The table lists this clone with a count of one. The chain is built from TRBV29-1 and TRBJ1-2; perhaps TRBD1 as D (5 bases). The CDR3 contains 13 residues. Deletions cut 3 bases from V and 2 bases from J, with 10 bases between. Germline V lookup: CDR1 SQVTM, CDR2 ANQGSEA. The CDR3 bases are TGCAGCGTTGAGGACGGGGGGAACTATGGCTACACCTTC. Protein sequence: CSVEDGGNYGYTF.

The chain has TRBV30 and TRBJ1-2; maybe TRBD1 (5 bases). V was pared by 3 bases and J by 8 bases, with 16 bases between. The CDR3 runs to 13 residues. Germline CDR1 is GTSNPN and CDR2 is SVGIG (reference sequence). The CDR3 DNA is TGTGCCTGGAGCGACAATGGGGCCCGGGGCTACACCTTC. Protein sequence: CAWSDNGARGYTF. The full variable domain, with the rest looked up from reference TRBV30 and TRBJ1-2, is SQTIHQWPATLVQPVGSPLSLECTVEGTSNPNLYWYRQAAGRGLQLLFYSVGIGQISSEVPQNLSASRPQDRQFILSSKKLLLSDSGFYLCAWSDNGARGYTFGSGTRLTVV.

This chain uses TRBV10-3 with TRBJ1-5; no clear D. Trimming pared 2 bases from V and 4 bases from J, leaving 12 bases between. There are 15 residues in the CDR3. In germline, CDR1 is ENHRY, CDR2 SYGVKD. Here the CDR3 reads CAISENHPLNQPQHF. The CDR3 DNA reads as TGTGCCATCAGTGAGAACCATCCCCTAAATCAGCCCCAGCATTTT.

The rearrangement joins TRBV30 to TRBJ1-2, with D maybe TRBD1 (6 bases). The CDR3 length is 12 residues. The V end lost 7 bases, the J end lost 6 bases, and 15 bases lay between the germline ends. Germline values: CDR1 GTSNPN, CDR2 SVGIG (reference sequence). Written as DNA, the CDR3 is TGTGCCTACTACAGGGAGGGTAATGGCTACACCTTC. This codes for CAYYREGNGYTF.

This rearrangement joins TRBV6-1 to TRBJ2-7; possibly TRBD1 for D (6 bases). There are 14 residues in the CDR3. Per the germline V gene, CDR1 is MNHNS and CDR2 is SASEGT. Trimming stripped 5 bases from V and 4 bases from J, with 15 bases between. This chain's CDR3 is CASSFTSDSYEQYF. DNA of the CDR3: TGTGCCAGCAGTTTCACCTCGGACAGTTACGAGCAGTACTTC.

The genes are TRBV28 and TRBJ1-5; D is unclear. V gave up 7 bases and J gave up 0 bases, with 10 bases separating them. CDR3 size: 14 residues. Per the germline V gene, CDR1 is MDHEN and CDR2 is SYDVKM. CDR3 bases: TGTGCCAGCATCCCGGGGAGTAGCAATCAGCCCCAGCATTTT. This encodes CASIPGSSNQPQHF.

The chain uses TRBV5-1 and TRBJ2-3; D is unresolved. The germline gives CDR1 SGHRS, CDR2 YFSETQ. The CDR3 runs to 13 residues. The V end was cut by 1 base, the J end by 1 base, with 4 bases between. The CDR3 region is CASSLRGTDTQYF. Here the CDR3 DNA reads TGCGCCAGCAGCTTGCGCGGCACAGATACGCAGTATTTT.

The V call is TRBV11-3, the J call TRBJ2-3; tentative D call: TRBD1 (6 bases). Germline values: CDR1 SGHNT, CDR2 YENEEA. CDR3 length: 14 residues. V dropped 5 bases and J dropped 6 bases, with 15 bases sitting between them. In nucleotides, the CDR3 is TGTGCCAGCAGCCCAGGGGCCGGGACGGATACGCAGTATTTT. It yields the protein CASSPGAGTDTQYF. The entire variable domain, with the rest obtained from reference TRBV11-3 and TRBJ2-3, is as follows: EAGVVQSPRYKIIEKKQPVAFWCNPISGHNTLYWYLQNLGQGPELLIRYENEEAVDDSQLPKDRFSAERLKGVDSTLKIQPAELGDSAVYLCASSPGAGTDTQYFGPGTRLTVL.

The sample holds one count of this clone. V is TRBV27 and J is TRBJ2-7, with TRBD1 matching 8 bases. Trimming at V came to 0 bases and at J to 3 bases, leaving 7 bases not matched to a gene. From germline, CDR1 is MNHEY and CDR2 SMNVEV (reference sequence). The CDR3 runs to 16 residues. The CDR3 bases are TGTGCCAGCAGTTTATCGGGGTTTACAGGGGGCTACGAGCAGTACTTC. Its protein product is CASSLSGFTGGYEQYF.

The J gene is TRBJ2-1, the V gene TRBV6-5; 9 bases fit TRBD1. This CDR3 comprises 15 residues. Germline CDR1 MNHEY, CDR2 SVGAGI. J lost 7 bases, V lost 1 base, and 5 bases had no gene match. CDR3 residues: CASSYLGTGLNEQFF. The CDR3 DNA reads as TGTGCCAGCAGTTACTTAGGGACAGGGTTAAATGAGCAGTTCTTC.

The chain uses TRBV27 and TRBJ1-2; TRBD1 might be the D (5 bases). The CDR3 covers 16 residues. Germline V lookup: CDR1 MNHEY, CDR2 SMNVEV (reference sequence). V lost 3 bases, J lost 7 bases, and 21 bases lay in between. In nucleotides, the CDR3 is TGTGCCAGCAGTTTTAGTATCCAGGGTTTTTCGTCTGGCTACACCTTC. This translates into CASSFSIQGFSSGYTF.

The CDR3, as DNA: TGTGCCAGCAGTTCGGGACTCTGGGCAGAGACCCAGTACTTC. Amino acid sequence: CASSSGLWAETQYF. The genes are TRBV6-1 and TRBJ2-5; tentative D call: TRBD2 (6 bases). The V gene's germline CDR1 is MNHNS and CDR2 SASEGT. Deletions cut 5 bases from V and 4 bases from J, with 14 bases between. The CDR3 contains 14 residues.

This clone was observed a single time. The V call is TRBV10-2, the J call TRBJ2-3; 11 nucleotides line up with TRBD2. CDR1 WSHSY and CDR2 SAAADI come from the germline V gene. CDR3 length: 17 residues. V shed 3 bases and J 4 bases; nucleotides not matched to a gene: 9. The CDR3 is CASSDRVAGGFPDTQYF. CDR3 bases: TGCGCCAGCAGTGATCGGGTAGCGGGAGGGTTTCCAGATACGCAGTATTTT.

The DNA of the CDR3 is TGTGCCAGTACCCATGCCGGGACAGACAATTCACCCCTCCACTTT. This gives the protein CASTHAGTDNSPLHF. The chain employs TRBV19 and TRBJ1-6, with 7 bases fitting TRBD1. The germline CDR1 and CDR2 sequences are LNHDA and SQIVND (reference sequence). Trimming at V came to 7 bases and at J to 7 bases, leaving 10 bases not matched to a gene. This CDR3 has 15 amino acids.

The rearrangement uses TRBV6-1 and TRBJ1-4; 8 nucleotides match TRBD1. The V gene's germline CDR1 is MNHNS and CDR2 SASEGT. V shed 2 bases and J 10 bases; nucleotides not matched to a gene: 9. The CDR3 totals 15 residues. This chain's CDR3 is CASSETRGQGGKLFF. CDR3 nucleotide sequence: TGTGCCAGCAGTGAAACCAGGGGGCAAGGGGGAAAACTGTTTTTT.

The chain employs TRBV13 and TRBJ2-7; no reliable D call. Deletions cut 2 bases from V and 3 bases from J, with 8 bases between. There are 13 residues in the CDR3. Germline loops: CDR1 PRHDT, CDR2 FYEKMQ (reference sequence). The CDR3: CASSLWRFYEQYF. The DNA of the CDR3 is TGTGCCAGCAGCTTATGGCGGTTCTACGAGCAGTACTTC. The whole variable domain, remainder taken from reference TRBV13 and TRBJ2-7, is AAGVIQSPRHLIKEKRETATLKCYPIPRHDTVYWYQQGPGQDPQFLISFYEKMQSDKGSIPDRFSAQQFSDYHSELNMSSLELGDSALYFCASSLWRFYEQYFGPGTRLTVT.

Concerning this clone itself: Within the sample, other DNA sequences also encode this same CDR3. The chain combines TRBV9 with TRBJ2-3; D is undetermined. CDR1 and CDR2 from the germline V gene are SGDLS and YYNGEE. V lost 0 bases to trimming and J lost 3 bases, with 5 bases between them. The CDR3 runs to 13 residues. CDR3 bases: TGTGCCAGCAGCGTAGATCAAACAGATACGCAGTATTTT. Translating gives CASSVDQTDTQYF.

This clone was found once. The rearrangement links TRBV7-3 to TRBJ2-1, with 9 bases aligning to TRBD2. J lost 5 bases, V lost 5 bases, and 7 bases had no gene match. The germline gives CDR1 SGHTA, CDR2 FQGTGA. The CDR3 contains 15 residues. The CDR3 region has the DNA TGTGCCAGCAGCACAATAGCGGGAGCCGACAATGAGCAGTTCTTC. It encodes CASSTIAGADNEQFF. The entire variable domain, with the rest obtained from reference TRBV7-3 and TRBJ2-1, is as follows: GAGVSQTPSNKVTEKGKYVELRCDPISGHTALYWYRQSLGQGPEFLIYFQGTGAADDSGLPNDRFFAVRPEGSVSTLKIQRTERGDSAVYLCASSTIAGADNEQFFGPGTRLTVL.